Below, 28 T cell receptor beta chains from the same sample are listed, as sequenced in a study of naive and memory T cell subsets. An equimolar mix of two oligonucleotides served as the beta constant-region primer for TRBC1 and TRBC2. MiXCR, applied by TCRdb to the UMI-ligation and nested PCR reads, yields one record per CDR3 protein. The table shows tens of thousands of distinct CDR3 sequences, with roughly 14% occurring only once. Sequenced: effector memory CD4+ T cells from blood. Subset described: effector memory, CD45RA- CD27-. These receptors all stem from a human donor in good health.

The rearrangement joins TRBV20-1 to TRBJ1-5; a possible D gene is TRBD1 (5 bases). This CDR3 has 14 residues. Germline V gene sequence: CDR1 DFQATT, CDR2 SNEGSKA (reference sequence). With 6 bases removed from V and 2 bases from J, the gap between germline ends came to 14 bases. The CDR3 coding sequence is TGCAGTGCAAGGGACCGACGGGGCAATCAGCCCCAGCATTTT. Translating it yields CSARDRRGNQPQHF.

This clonotype was counted a few times. This sequence joins TRBV14 and TRBJ1-1; no definite D call. CDR3 length: 13 residues. Trimming took 4 bases from V and 0 from J, leaving 6 bases between them. CDR1 and CDR2 (germline): SGHDN, FVKESK. The CDR3 reads CASSLSVNTEAFF. In DNA form, the CDR3 reads TGTGCCAGCAGCCTTTCAGTGAACACTGAAGCTTTCTTT.

In its sample, this clonotype was seen a few times. The genes are TRBV5-6 and TRBJ2-3; 8 bases align to TRBD1. Germline assignment: CDR1 SGHDT and CDR2 YYEEEE. The ends lost 3 bases at V and 5 bases at J; junction bases unmatched: 14. The CDR3 consists of 17 residues. CDR3: CASSSLTQGAWVDTQYF. The CDR3 bases are TGTGCCAGCAGCTCCTTGACTCAGGGGGCGTGGGTAGATACGCAGTATTTT.

The chain carries TRBV20-1 and TRBJ1-5; D is perhaps TRBD1 (5 bases). There are 14 residues in the CDR3. Germline CDR1 reads DFQATT; CDR2 reads SNEGSKA (reference sequence). Between the trimmed V and J ends, which lost 5 bases and 2 bases, there was a span of 13 bases. The CDR3 bases are TGCAGTGCTGGCAGGGAAGAAGGCAATCAGCCCCAGCATTTT. Amino acid sequence: CSAGREEGNQPQHF.

This chain joins TRBV20-1 and TRBJ2-5; the match to TRBD2 covers 9 bases. Germline V gives CDR1 DFQATT, CDR2 SNEGSKA (reference sequence). This CDR3 comprises 16 residues. J was trimmed by 4 bases and V by 0 bases; bases with no gene match: 9. The CDR3 protein is CSARDPLAGAGETQYF. CDR3 DNA sequence: TGCAGTGCTAGAGATCCCTTAGCGGGAGCGGGAGAGACCCAGTACTTC.

This chain joins TRBV28 and TRBJ1-6, with D unresolved. The CDR3 is 15 amino acids. Germline lookup yields CDR1 MDHEN and CDR2 SYDVKM. Trimming cost V 7 bases and J 5 bases, with 15 bases left between them. Here the CDR3 DNA reads TGTGCCAGCAACCCCCCCCGGGCACATAATTCACCCCTCCACTTT. Amino acid sequence: CASNPPRAHNSPLHF.

The rearrangement uses TRBV19 and TRBJ2-5; 10 positions match TRBD2. Germline loops: CDR1 LNHDA, CDR2 SQIVND (reference sequence). With 3 bases clipped from V and 4 bases from J, the junction kept 8 bases outside the gene matches. This CDR3 has 16 residues. CDR3 amino acids: CASSIGTSGTRETQYF. CDR3 DNA: TGTGCCAGTAGTATTGGTACTAGCGGGACGCGAGAGACCCAGTACTTC. The full variable domain, its missing parts supplied by reference TRBV19 and TRBJ2-5, is DGGITQSPKYLFRKEGQNVTLSCEQNLNHDAMYWYRQDPGQGLRLIYYSQIVNDFQKGDIAEGYSVSREKKESFPLTVTSAQKNPTAFYLCASSIGTSGTRETQYFGPGTRLLVL.

V usage is TRBV28 and J usage is TRBJ2-1; 9 bases are shared with TRBD2. The CDR3 runs to 14 residues. With 6 bases clipped from V and 8 bases from J, the junction kept 8 bases outside the gene matches. Germline V gives CDR1 MDHEN, CDR2 SYDVKM. The CDR3 nucleotides read TGTGCCAGCAGGCGGGAGGGCCTAGGCGATGAGCAGTTCTTC. Its protein product is CASRREGLGDEQFF.

The chain couples TRBV6-5 to TRBJ2-7; D gene ambiguous. The V and J ends lost 4 bases and 2 bases respectively, with 15 bases between them. The CDR3 has 15 residues. Germline lookup yields CDR1 MNHEY and CDR2 SVGAGI. CDR3 region: CASSSARGSPYEQYF. In nucleotides, the CDR3 is TGTGCCAGCAGTTCAGCCCGTGGCAGTCCCTACGAGCAGTACTTC.

Only a few counts were recorded for this clonotype. The J gene is TRBJ2-1, the V gene TRBV7-3; 9 bases are a match to TRBD2. CDR3 length equals 16 residues. Germline V gene lookup returns CDR1 SGHTA and CDR2 FQGTGA. With 4 bases clipped from V and 7 bases from J, the junction kept 11 bases outside the gene matches. Written as DNA, the CDR3 is TGTGCCAGCAGCTCCAAGACTAGCGGAGCACAAAATGAGCAGTTCTTC. Encoded protein: CASSSKTSGAQNEQFF.

Only a few counts were recorded for this clonotype. The genes are TRBV7-2 and TRBJ1-6; unclear D gene. Trimming stripped 1 base from V and 7 bases from J, with 11 bases between. This CDR3 comprises 15 residues. Germline assignment: CDR1 SGHTA and CDR2 FQGNSA. The CDR3 sequence is CASSLGRVINSPLHF. The CDR3 nucleotides read TGTGCCAGCAGCTTAGGGAGGGTGATAAATTCACCCCTCCACTTT.

In its sample, this clonotype is medium-sized (0.01 to 0.1%). The chain recombines TRBV28 with TRBJ1-5; D remains unclear. The length of the CDR3 is 13 residues. V was pared by 5 bases and J by 2 bases, with 7 bases between. Germline V gives CDR1 MDHEN, CDR2 SYDVKM. DNA for the CDR3: TGTGCCAGCAGTATCGAGGGCAATCAGCCCCAGCATTTT. This translates into CASSIEGNQPQHF.

The CDR3 spells CATEGGSGSFWGFVDEQFF. The CDR3 DNA follows: TGTGCCACCGAGGGGGGCAGCGGGAGCTTTTGGGGTTTCGTCGATGAGCAGTTCTTC. The chain recombines TRBV28 with TRBJ2-1; 8 bases are shared with TRBD2. Trimming removed 10 bases from V and 8 bases from J; junction bases left unmatched: 28. Per germline, CDR1 MDHEN and CDR2 SYDVKM. This CDR3 region has 19 residues.

This clonotype was picked up many times. The V and J genes are TRBV18 and TRBJ2-4, with a weak D call TRBD2 (5 bases). CDR1 and CDR2 from the germline V gene are KGHSH and LQKENI. The CDR3 has 14 residues. The V gene lost 0 bases and the J gene lost 9 bases, with 12 bases spanning the gap. CDR3 bases: TGTGCCAGCTCACCACCGCATCGGGGTGGCATTCAGTACTTC. Translating it yields CASSPPHRGGIQYF.

The gene calls are TRBV28 and TRBJ2-1, with 7 bases that match TRBD2. Germline-derived CDR1 and CDR2 are MDHEN and SYDVKM. The CDR3 contains 17 residues. CDR3 loop: CERSPYPGGSSYNEQFF. The CDR3 bases are TGTGAAAGAAGTCCCTACCCCGGGGGGAGCTCCTACAATGAGCAGTTCTTC. Full variable domain (remainder filled in from reference TRBV28 and TRBJ2-1): DVKVTQSSRYLVKRTGEKVFLECVQDMDHENMFWYRQDPGLGLRLIYFSYDVKMKEKGDIPEGYSVSREKKERFSLILESASTNQTSMYLCERSPYPGGSSYNEQFFGPGTRLTVL.

V usage is TRBV14 and J usage is TRBJ2-1, with D tentatively TRBD1 or TRBD2 (5 bases each). Looked up from germline, CDR1 is SGHDN and CDR2 is FVKESK. V was clipped by 4 bases and J by 6 bases, with 19 bases between them. CDR3 size: 16 residues. CDR3 in amino acids: CASSRQRQIEGNEQFF. The CDR3 DNA reads as TGTGCCAGCAGCCGACAGCGGCAGATTGAGGGCAATGAGCAGTTCTTC.

This clonotype was counted at least ten times. The V and J genes are TRBV15 and TRBJ2-3; D is ambiguous. This CDR3 spans 15 amino acids. Germline CDR1 is LNHNV and CDR2 is YYDKDF (reference sequence). Between the trimmed V and J ends, which lost 0 bases and 2 bases, there was a span of 9 bases. The CDR3 DNA is TGTGCCACCAGCAGAGAGGGCGTCCCCACAGATACGCAGTATTTT. Protein: CATSREGVPTDTQYF.

In this sample, this clonotype turned up a few times. The chain is built from TRBV5-6 and TRBJ2-7; D gene uncertain. Germline-derived CDR1 and CDR2 are SGHDT and YYEEEE. The length of the CDR3 is 13 residues. Trimming left V 3 bases short and J 2 bases short, with 9 bases between. DNA for the CDR3: TGTGCCAGCAGCTCCCCCGGCCCCTACGAGCAGTACTTC. The encoded protein is CASSSPGPYEQYF.

This clonotype was seen more than once but under ten times. The chain couples TRBV7-9 to TRBJ2-3, with 10 bases that match TRBD2. Germline V gene sequence: CDR1 SEHNR, CDR2 FQNEAQ (reference sequence). The CDR3 runs 15 residues. V gave up 1 base and J gave up 5 bases; unmatched junction bases: 3. CDR3 sequence: CASSLELAGRDTQYF. The CDR3 nucleotides are TGTGCCAGCAGCTTAGAACTAGCGGGACGAGATACGCAGTATTTT.

This clonotype was seen more than once but under ten times. The V and J genes are TRBV10-1 and TRBJ1-1, with D perhaps TRBD1 (5 bases). Germline V gene sequence: CDR1 WNHNN, CDR2 SYGVQD (reference sequence). The CDR3 covers 14 residues. Trimming shortened V by 5 bases and J by 4 bases, and 14 bases separated the two germline ends. This chain's CDR3 is CASSSQAGTTEAFF. In nucleotides, the CDR3 is TGCGCCAGCAGTTCCCAAGCGGGGACCACTGAAGCTTTCTTT.

This clonotype came up many times. The J gene is TRBJ2-1, the V gene TRBV6-2 or TRBV6-3, with 9 bases matching TRBD1. CDR1 and CDR2 (germline): MNHEY, SVGEGT. Trimming removed 6 bases from V and 5 bases from J; junction bases left unmatched: 8. The CDR3 runs 15 residues. CDR3 coding DNA: TGTGCCAGCAGCTCGTCCCGGGACAGGGACAATGAGCAGTTCTTC. Its translation: CASSSSRDRDNEQFF.

The V call is TRBV3-1, the J call TRBJ2-5; a possible D gene is TRBD1 (5 bases). Trimming stripped 1 base from V and 7 bases from J, with 16 bases between. Germline values: CDR1 LGHDT, CDR2 YNNKEL (reference sequence). The CDR3 extends over 15 amino acids. The CDR3 protein is CASSQGAGSMGTQYF. The CDR3 nucleotides read TGTGCCAGCAGCCAAGGGGCAGGGTCTATGGGGACCCAGTACTTC.

Many counts were recorded for this clonotype. This chain joins TRBV7-8 and TRBJ2-5; D unresolved. The germline V gene encodes CDR1 SGHVS and CDR2 FQNEAQ. The CDR3 runs to 15 residues. V gave up 6 bases and J gave up 2 bases, with 16 bases separating them. The CDR3 region has the DNA TGTGCCAGCAGTTCCGGATGGAACGTTCAAGAGACCCAGTACTTC. This gives the protein CASSSGWNVQETQYF.

The chain has TRBV20-1 and TRBJ1-6; D is ambiguous. Germline-derived CDR1 and CDR2 are DFQATT and SNEGSKA (reference sequence). CDR3 length equals 12 residues. V lost 5 bases, J lost 7 bases, and 9 bases lay in between. CDR3: CSAWTGNSPLHF. In DNA, the CDR3 is TGCAGTGCTTGGACGGGGAATTCACCCCTCCACTTT.

V gene TRBV7-3 combines with J gene TRBJ2-2, with D unresolved. The CDR3 length is 13 residues. Trimming took off 2 bases at V and 6 bases at J, with 7 bases between the two ends. The germline CDR1 and CDR2 sequences are SGHTA and FQGTGA. CDR3 coding DNA: TGTGCCAGCAGCTTATTAGCTCCCGGGGAGCTGTTTTTT. Protein sequence: CASSLLAPGELFF.

A few counts support this clonotype. This chain uses TRBV7-8 with TRBJ2-3; TRBD1 might be the D (6 bases). Looked up from germline, CDR1 is SGHVS and CDR2 is FQNEAQ. The CDR3 extends over 15 amino acids. V lost 5 bases, J lost 7 bases, and 19 bases lay in between. The CDR3 sequence: CASSPYRDTIYTQYF. Here the CDR3 DNA reads TGTGCCAGCAGCCCTTACCGGGACACCATATATACGCAGTATTTT.

This rearrangement joins TRBV2 to TRBJ2-1; D gene unclear. Trimming took 10 bases from V and 4 from J, leaving 8 bases between them. CDR3 size: 11 residues. Germline values: CDR1 SNHLY, CDR2 FYNNEI. The CDR3 region is CAKSLYNEQFF. For the CDR3, the DNA is TGTGCCAAAAGTCTATACAATGAGCAGTTCTTC.

This clonotype was recorded many times. This sequence may be a read error, since a much larger clone differs from it by one base. The chain recombines TRBV7-9 with TRBJ2-5; D is undetermined. V was pared by 1 base and J by 5 bases, with 11 bases between. The CDR3 consists of 14 residues. Germline V gene sequence: CDR1 SEHNR, CDR2 FQNEAQ (reference sequence). The CDR3 nucleotides are TGTGCCAGCAGCTTAGGGCCCAGGATGGAGACCCAGTACTTC. Translating gives CASSLGPRMETQYF.